Sequencing of this TCR beta chain was carried out in a study of human T cells and chemical hapten exposure. This clonotype was seen ten or more times. Its matching antigen is unknown. V lost 1 base and J lost 0, with 7 bases in between. This CDR3 has 14 residues. From germline, CDR1 is SEHNR and CDR2 FQNEAQ (reference sequence). Study findings and constraints: TCRs exceeding a frequency of 1 in 1000 stayed unchanged under DPC sensitization.

Time point defined: pre-sensitization, week 0. Treatment of the sample: therapeutic diphenylcyclopropenone sensitization with weekly scalp DPC. TCRdb re-derived calls from the RACE reads in MiXCR, one entry per CDR3 protein. The data contain under 90,000 distinct CDR3 sequences, approximately 9.9% of them singletons. The chain employs TRBV7-9 and TRBJ2-7; TRBD1 is a possible D gene (5 bases). Sequencing was performed on whole blood, taken in connection with sensitization to the hapten diphenylcyclopropenone (DPC). This sequence was found in a woman aged 40 to 49 with alopecia areata. Some clones in this sample may be carry-over from other donors' samples. CDR3 in amino acids: CASSLGTHSYEQYF. The CDR3 DNA reads TGTGCCAGCAGCTTAGGGACACACTCCTACGAGCAGTACTTC.